This T cell receptor beta chain is from a study of identical twins. Study-level results: Beta clonotypes that were abundant in cord blood contained fewer insertions, a pattern absent from memory repertoires. Beta out-of-frame sequences showed weaker excess sharing between twins.

Germline values: CDR1 MDHEN, CDR2 SYDVKM. The CDR3 has 14 residues. V was shortened by 2 bases and J by 3 bases, with 8 bases between the two germline ends. Template switching introduced a universal primer site, and the cDNA bore unique molecular identifiers. MiXCR was run by TCRdb on the 5' RACE reads, yielding one entry per CDR3 protein. This table has 200,000 to 250,000 distinct CDR3 sequences, about 7.5% appearing once. Everyone who donated was a healthy Caucasian. This clonotype was observed many times. Antigen unknown. These data also featured in a second study, about yellow fever vaccine responses in identical twins.

The sequence derives from a woman aged 18 to 35 in good health. The chain employs TRBV28 and TRBJ1-5; D gene ambiguous. The sequencing sample was made of memory (CD45RO+) T cells sorted from blood. As DNA, the CDR3 is TGTGCCAGCAGTTTAGTAGCCGACAATCAGCCCCAGCATTTT. The encoded protein is CASSLVADNQPQHF.